Following are 28 T cell receptor beta chains from one sample sequenced in a study of cytomegalovirus exposure and HLA in healthy donors. 13 Jbeta primers and 60 Vbeta primers were used for the PCR. Assay: immunoSEQ multiplex PCR; the TCRdb copy retains only in-frame clones and omits some. The table records about 130,000 clones, around three quarters of them present only once. Sequencing input: PBMCs. These receptors were obtained from a woman in her 50s in good health and CMV-seronegative.

This chain joins TRBV19 and TRBJ2-2; D gene unclear. V was cut by 5 bases and J by 6 bases, with 10 bases left in between. Germline assignment: CDR1 LNHDA and CDR2 SQIVND (reference sequence). This CDR3 has 13 residues. CDR3 sequence reads: CASSLSRSGELFF. For the CDR3, the DNA is TGTGCCAGTAGTCTATCTAGGTCCGGGGAGCTGTTTTTT.

This chain uses TRBV30 with TRBJ1-2, with 11 positions matching TRBD1. The trim removed 5 bases at V and 5 bases at J, leaving 4 bases unmatched. The CDR3 runs to 13 residues. CDR1 and CDR2 (germline): GTSNPN, SVGIG (reference sequence). In DNA form, the CDR3 reads TGTGCCTGGGGGACAGGGGGGGAATATGGCTACACCTTC. It translates to CAWGTGGEYGYTF.

This clone occurred a few times. The V call is TRBV5-4, the J call TRBJ1-1; 9 bases agree with TRBD1. The CDR3 has 15 amino acids. V was pared by 0 bases and J by 7 bases, with 7 bases of the junction left unmatched. CDR1 and CDR2 from the germline V gene are SGHNT and YYREEE (reference sequence). The CDR3 DNA sequence: TGTGCCAGCAGCTTGGCACCCCGGGACAGGGATGAAGCTTTCTTT. Amino acids: CASSLAPRDRDEAFF. Drawing the rest from reference TRBV5-4 and TRBJ1-1, the complete variable domain is ETGVTQSPTHLIKTRGQQVTLRCSSQSGHNTVSWYQQALGQGPQFIFQYYREEENGRGNFPPRFSGLQFPNYSSELNVNALELDDSALYLCASSLAPRDRDEAFFGQGTRLTVV.

V gene TRBV6-5 combines with J gene TRBJ2-7, with 10 bases aligning to TRBD1. Germline V CDR1 and CDR2: MNHEY, SVGAGI. The trim removed 2 bases at V and 2 bases at J, leaving 3 bases unmatched. CDR3 size: 15 residues. The CDR3 DNA is TGTGCCAGCAGTTACGGGACAGGGGCCACCTACGAGCAGTACTTC. The encoded protein is CASSYGTGATYEQYF.

A few counts support this clone. CDR3 region: CASSLGGSSRSYNEQFF. CDR3 nucleotide sequence: TGCGCCAGCAGCTTGGGAGGGAGCTCGAGGTCCTACAATGAGCAGTTCTTC. The chain is built from TRBV5-1 and TRBJ2-1, with a tentative D call TRBD2 (5 bases). The CDR3 length is 17 residues. Trimming stripped 0 bases from V and 1 base from J, with 14 bases between. Per the germline V gene, CDR1 is SGHRS and CDR2 is YFSETQ.

DNA for the CDR3: TGTGCCAGCACCTCAGAGGGGACAGAGCTCTACGAGCAGTACTTC. This translates into CASTSEGTELYEQYF. The J gene is TRBJ2-7, the V gene TRBV5-8; TRBD1 matches at 7 bases. With V trimmed by 6 bases and J by 3 bases, 12 bases remained unmatched. The CDR3 consists of 15 residues. The germline V gene encodes CDR1 SGHTS and CDR2 YDEGEE.

The chain couples TRBV7-2 to TRBJ2-1, with 7 bases lining up with TRBD1. Germline trimming cut 1 base from V and 4 bases from J; bases unmatched to any gene: 4. Germline CDR1 reads SGHTA; CDR2 reads FQGNSA. The CDR3 runs to 15 residues. Written as DNA, the CDR3 is TGTGCCAGCAGCTTAGACAGGGGAATTTACAATGAGCAGTTCTTC. It is translated as CASSLDRGIYNEQFF. Full variable domain (rest looked up from reference TRBV7-2 and TRBJ2-1): GAGVSQSPSNKVTEKGKDVELRCDPISGHTALYWYRQSLGQGLEFLIYFQGNSAPDKSGLPSDRFSAERTGGSVSTLTIQRTQQEDSAVYLCASSLDRGIYNEQFFGPGTRLTVL.

The chain recombines TRBV5-4 with TRBJ2-5, with TRBD1 matching 8 bases. The CDR3 loop spans 14 amino acids. Germline lookup yields CDR1 SGHNT and CDR2 YYREEE (reference sequence). The ends lost 4 bases at V and 5 bases at J; junction bases unmatched: 7. The CDR3 sequence: CASSQQGEVETQYF. Written as DNA, the CDR3 is TGTGCCAGCAGCCAACAGGGGGAGGTGGAGACCCAGTACTTC.

The chain links TRBV28 to TRBJ1-2; D may be TRBD1 (5 bases). The germline V gene has CDR1 MDHEN and CDR2 SYDVKM. The V end was cut by 7 bases, the J end by 1 base, with 25 bases between. CDR3 length: 18 residues. CDR3 coding DNA: TGTGCCAGCAATAAAGGCCTGGGACTCCAAGGGAGTAACTATGGCTACACCTTC. Amino acid sequence: CASNKGLGLQGSNYGYTF.

The chain links TRBV27 to TRBJ2-3; 8 nucleotides match TRBD2. The CDR3 sequence is 13 residues long. Germline V gene lookup returns CDR1 MNHEY and CDR2 SMNVEV (reference sequence). With 6 bases clipped from V and 10 bases from J, the junction kept 9 bases outside the gene matches. CDR3 DNA sequence: TGTGCCAGCAGCCCACCCGGGACTAGGGCGCAGTATTTT. This gives the protein CASSPPGTRAQYF.

V usage is TRBV28 and J usage is TRBJ2-7, with TRBD2 identical over 13 bases. CDR1 MDHEN and CDR2 SYDVKM come from the germline V gene. The V gene end was trimmed by 6 bases and the J gene end by 6 bases; junction bases not matched to a gene: 5. The CDR3 contains 14 residues. CDR3 bases: TGTGCCAGCAGCTTACTAGCGGGAGGGTTCGAGCAGTACTTC. Encoded protein: CASSLLAGGFEQYF.

This clone was picked up a small number of times. V gene TRBV7-2 combines with J gene TRBJ2-7; D remains unclear. The CDR3 spans 16 residues. From germline, CDR1 is SGHTA and CDR2 FQGNSA. V was clipped by 1 base and J by 1 base, with 14 bases between them. For the CDR3, the DNA is TGTGCCAGCAGCTTAGGCCTAGTAGTCTCTTCCTACGAGCAGTACTTC. Its protein product is CASSLGLVVSSYEQYF.

This clone appeared once. The chain combines TRBV27 with TRBJ1-3, with 10 bases fitting TRBD1. V lost 5 bases to trimming and J lost 0 bases; unmatched junction nucleotides: 1. The germline V gene has CDR1 MNHEY and CDR2 SMNVEV (reference sequence). The CDR3 consists of 15 residues. The CDR3 loop reads CASSRTGGSGNTIYF. The CDR3 DNA reads as TGTGCCAGCAGTCGGACAGGGGGCTCTGGAAACACCATATATTTT.

The chain combines TRBV6-5 with TRBJ1-1, with D unresolved. The germline V and J ends were trimmed by 6 bases and 0 bases, with 11 bases remaining between them. Germline values: CDR1 MNHEY, CDR2 SVGAGI. The CDR3 sequence is 14 residues long. This chain's CDR3 is CASSRTGMNTEAFF. The CDR3 DNA is TGTGCCAGCAGCCGGACGGGGATGAACACTGAAGCTTTCTTT.

The CDR3 nucleotides read TGTGCCAGCAGTCAAAACTTGAAAGCTTTCTTT. This encodes CASSQNLKAFF. V and J are TRBV28 and TRBJ1-1; D is unclear. Deletions cut 5 bases from V and 9 bases from J, with 10 bases between. This CDR3 has 11 residues. Germline-derived CDR1 and CDR2 are MDHEN and SYDVKM.

The chain has TRBV29-1 and TRBJ2-1, with 15 bases aligning to TRBD2. V shed 7 bases and J 8 bases; nucleotides not matched to a gene: 6. The germline V gene has CDR1 SQVTM and CDR2 ANQGSEA. There are 14 residues in the CDR3. CDR3 nucleotide sequence: TGCAGCGCTGTGGGACTAGCGGGAGGTTATGAGCAGTTCTTC. The encoded protein is CSAVGLAGGYEQFF.

The chain employs TRBV27 and TRBJ1-2; D uncertain. There are 15 residues in the CDR3. V shed 3 bases and J shed 5 bases, with 16 bases lying between them. Per the germline V gene, CDR1 is MNHEY and CDR2 is SMNVEV (reference sequence). The DNA of the CDR3 is TGTGCCAGCAGTTTGACGGGGTGGAGGGTGTATGGCTACACCTTC. This gives the protein CASSLTGWRVYGYTF.

This clone appeared a few times. The V call is TRBV4-2, the J call TRBJ2-1; weak D call: TRBD1 (6 bases). This CDR3 has 14 residues. Trimming removed 1 base from V and 6 bases from J, with 10 bases in between. The germline CDR1 and CDR2 sequences are LGHNA and YNFKEQ. Here the CDR3 reads CASSQGDTLNEQFF. The CDR3 region has the DNA TGTGCCAGCAGCCAAGGGGACACGCTCAATGAGCAGTTCTTC.

The J gene is TRBJ2-2, the V gene TRBV11-3; 8 bases agree with TRBD1. The germline gives CDR1 SGHNT, CDR2 YENEEA. V trimming: 5 bases; J trimming: 1 base; junction bases outside the gene matches: 3. CDR3 size: 15 residues. CDR3 protein: CASSQDRVNTGELFF. The CDR3, as DNA: TGTGCCAGCAGCCAGGACAGGGTGAACACCGGGGAGCTGTTTTTT.

The chain links TRBV29-1 to TRBJ2-7; a possible D gene is TRBD1 (5 bases). This CDR3 is 12 amino acids long. The V end lost 3 bases, the J end lost 3 bases, and 9 bases lay between the germline ends. Germline V gene sequence: CDR1 SQVTM, CDR2 ANQGSEA. In DNA, the CDR3 is TGCAGCGTTGAGTGGGGCCGCTACGAGCAGTACTTC. Translating gives CSVEWGRYEQYF.

The rearrangement links TRBV9 to TRBJ2-5; 9 bases align to TRBD1. From germline, CDR1 is SGDLS and CDR2 YYNGEE. This CDR3 is 15 amino acids long. After removal of 0 bases from V and 4 bases from J, the junction contained 4 bases not matched to a gene. The CDR3 DNA is TGTGCCAGCAGCGTAGGGACAGGGGACGGAGAGACCCAGTACTTC. The encoded protein is CASSVGTGDGETQYF.

The V and J genes are TRBV19 and TRBJ1-3; the D is unclear. Deletions cut 5 bases from V and 8 bases from J, with 13 bases between. In germline, CDR1 is LNHDA, CDR2 SQIVND (reference sequence). CDR3 size: 13 residues. The CDR3 is CASSGQASDTIYF. The CDR3, as DNA: TGTGCCAGTAGTGGCCAGGCGAGTGACACCATATATTTT.

The chain carries TRBV7-9 and TRBJ2-7; 8 nucleotides agree with TRBD1. This CDR3 is built from 16 residues. J lost 5 bases, V lost 1 base, and 10 bases had no gene match. Germline CDR1 and CDR2: SEHNR and FQNEAQ (reference sequence). The CDR3 protein is CASSLGQGSLGDEQYF. In nucleotides, the CDR3 is TGTGCCAGCAGCTTAGGACAGGGGTCCCTCGGCGACGAGCAGTACTTC.

This chain uses TRBV5-6 with TRBJ1-1, with D perhaps matching TRBD1 (6 bases). This CDR3 spans 13 amino acids. Germline assignment: CDR1 SGHDT and CDR2 YYEEEE. The V end was cut by 1 base, the J end by 8 bases, with 12 bases between. This CDR3 is CASSLSLRGEAFF. In DNA, the CDR3 is TGTGCCAGCAGCTTGAGTCTCAGGGGAGAAGCTTTCTTT.

This clone was counted a single time. Other DNA sequences within the sample encode an identical CDR3. V and J are TRBV27 and TRBJ2-2, with 9 bases identical to TRBD2. There are 16 residues in the CDR3. Germline CDR1 reads MNHEY; CDR2 reads SMNVEV (reference sequence). V shed 3 bases, J shed 2 bases, and the junction held 4 bases outside the gene matches. The CDR3 sequence is CASSFRLAENTGELFF. The CDR3 DNA follows: TGTGCCAGCAGTTTCAGACTAGCGGAAAACACCGGGGAGCTGTTTTTT.

This chain connects TRBV30 to TRBJ1-3, with D unclear. Germline CDR1 GTSNPN, CDR2 SVGIG (reference sequence). This CDR3 has 13 residues. V was cut by 0 bases and J by 4 bases, with 7 bases left in between. In nucleotides, the CDR3 is TGTGCCTGGAGTGTCCGTGCGGGAAACACCATATATTTT. This encodes CAWSVRAGNTIYF.

The V gene is TRBV4-2, the J gene TRBJ2-3, with TRBD2 matching over 10 bases. Germline V gene data show CDR1 as LGHNA and CDR2 as YNFKEQ. There are 15 residues in the CDR3. Losses at the gene ends were 4 bases for V and 2 bases for J; bases not matched to a gene: 3. The CDR3 is CASSPGTSVTDTQYF. In DNA form, the CDR3 reads TGTGCCAGCAGCCCAGGGACTAGCGTCACAGATACGCAGTATTTT.

Details on this clone: A junction boundary mismatches the germline segment, possibly from a read error. The V gene is TRBV27, the J gene TRBJ1-5; TRBD1 matches at 8 bases. Germline-derived CDR1 and CDR2 are MNHEY and SMNVEV (reference sequence). This CDR3 has 15 amino acids. CDR3: CASRGQGFGNQPQNF. Written as DNA, the CDR3 is TGTGCCAGCAGAGGACAGGGTTTTGGCAATCAGCCCCAGAATTTT.